Shown below are 2 T cell receptor beta chains from a single sample sequenced in a study of identical twins. TCRdb re-analysed the 5' RACE reads in MiXCR, keeping a single row per CDR3 protein. The sample shows 420,000 or so distinct CDR3 sequences, roughly 18% of them seen only once. The sequencing sample was made of naive T cells sorted from blood. The source is a man in his forties or fifties in good health.

This clonotype was detected a few times. The chain carries TRBV6-4 and TRBJ2-1; 11 nucleotides align to TRBD2. Germline CDR1 is MRHNA and CDR2 is SNTAGT. CDR3 length equals 15 residues. V shed 2 bases and J 6 bases; nucleotides not matched to a gene: 3. As DNA, the CDR3 is TGTGCCAGCAGTGACGGGACTAGCGGTATCAATGAGCAGTTCTTC. Translation: CASSDGTSGINEQFF.

The chain combines TRBV7-6 with TRBJ2-7, with TRBD1 matching 8 bases. V dropped 5 bases and J dropped 2; count of bases not matched to a gene: 8. This CDR3 comprises 15 residues. Germline V gene sequence: CDR1 SGHVS, CDR2 FNYEAQ. The CDR3 is CASSPGTGNAYEQYF. DNA of the CDR3: TGTGCCAGCAGCCCTGGGACAGGTAATGCCTACGAGCAGTACTTC.